This T cell receptor (beta chain) originates from a study of T cells in Graves' hyperthyroidism and ophthalmopathy. The sample holds a few counts of this clonotype. Researchers took RNA transcripts and amplified the TCR beta CDR3 regions from them. RT-PCR in the first round (using the HTBI primer set) targeted the TCR CDR3. TCRdb passed the multiplex PCR reads through MiXCR, listing each CDR3 protein once. The data contain 400,000 or so distinct CDR3 sequences, about 14% of them singletons. With 3 bases removed from V and 4 bases from J, the gap between germline ends came to 13 bases. The CDR3 extends over 14 amino acids. CDR1 and CDR2 (germline): SGDLS, YYNGEE.

The sequence was collected from a woman under 40 with Graves' ophthalmopathy. The chain links TRBV9 to TRBJ1-1; D not certain. The sequencing input was blood. This CDR3 is CASSEPGESTEAFF. CDR3 DNA: TGTGCCAGCAGCGAACCGGGAGAAAGCACTGAAGCTTTCTTT.